This entry lists 23 T cell receptor beta chains sequenced from one sample in a study of blood T cell repertoires in COVID-19. The method was immunoSEQ multiplex PCR; TCRdb's version includes in-frame clones alone and lacks a portion of them. The sample has more than 150,000 clones; about 85% are singletons. The sequencing input was peripheral blood. The source is a woman of 80 years or more with acute or convalescent COVID-19.

The J gene is TRBJ1-6, the V gene TRBV10-3; TRBD1 matches at 8 bases. V was clipped by 10 bases and J by 4 bases; unmatched bases: 9. The germline CDR1 and CDR2 sequences are ENHRY and SYGVKD. The CDR3 sequence is 15 residues long. Here the CDR3 reads CASRTGSGYNSPLHF. The CDR3, as DNA: TGTGCCAGCCGGACAGGGTCGGGTTATAATTCACCCCTCCACTTT.

The chain has TRBV20-1 and TRBJ1-5, with 7 nucleotides matching TRBD1. The CDR3 runs 14 residues. Per germline, CDR1 DFQATT and CDR2 SNEGSKA (reference sequence). The junction had 8 bases not matched to a gene; V was cut back by 3 bases and J by 6 bases. The CDR3 loop reads CSASPRQGGQPQHF. In nucleotides, the CDR3 is TGCAGTGCTAGTCCCCGACAGGGAGGTCAGCCCCAGCATTTT.

The chain carries TRBV30 and TRBJ2-7; D is undetermined. This CDR3 has 12 residues. Trimming removed 0 bases from V and 9 bases from J, with 12 bases in between. Germline V CDR1 and CDR2: GTSNPN, SVGIG (reference sequence). CDR3 bases: TGTGCCTGGAGTGTATCCCCATTAGTGCAGTACTTC. Its translation: CAWSVSPLVQYF.

The genes are TRBV7-2 and TRBJ2-5; 7 nucleotides align to TRBD1. CDR3 size: 13 residues. With 5 bases clipped from V and 2 bases from J, the junction kept 2 bases outside the gene matches. CDR1 is SGHTA and CDR2 is FQGNSA in the germline V gene. CDR3: CASSPGGQETQYF. The CDR3 DNA follows: TGTGCCAGCAGCCCAGGGGGTCAAGAGACCCAGTACTTC. The full variable domain, its missing parts supplied by reference TRBV7-2 and TRBJ2-5, is GAGVSQSPSNKVTEKGKDVELRCDPISGHTALYWYRQSLGQGLEFLIYFQGNSAPDKSGLPSDRFSAERTGGSVSTLTIQRTQQEDSAVYLCASSPGGQETQYFGPGTRLLVL.

The chain is built from TRBV19 and TRBJ2-7, with a tentative D call TRBD2 (6 bases). The CDR3 covers 15 residues. Germline V gene sequence: CDR1 LNHDA, CDR2 SQIVND (reference sequence). Trimming took 2 bases from V and 5 from J, leaving 16 bases between them. DNA for the CDR3: TGTGCCAGTAGTATATTTGCGGGACTTCGGCACGAGCAGTACTTC. Translation gives CASSIFAGLRHEQYF.

This sequence joins TRBV19 and TRBJ2-4; 7 bases are shared with TRBD2. The germline V gene encodes CDR1 LNHDA and CDR2 SQIVND (reference sequence). This CDR3 region has 14 residues. V trimming: 10 bases; J trimming: 6 bases; junction bases outside the gene matches: 12. CDR3 DNA sequence: TGTGCCACCCAGACGGGGGGAATGTCAAACATTCAGTACTTC. The encoded protein is CATQTGGMSNIQYF.

The chain is built from TRBV4-1 and TRBJ1-2; the D gene is possibly TRBD1 (6 bases). Germline CDR1 is MGHRA and CDR2 is YSYEKL. Trimming pared 0 bases from V and 3 bases from J, leaving 8 bases between. The CDR3 extends over 14 amino acids. The CDR3 DNA reads as TGCGCCAGCAGCCAAGAACAGGGCGACTATGGCTACACCTTC. Translation gives CASSQEQGDYGYTF.

This clone was detected once. The chain carries TRBV27 and TRBJ2-6, with 7 bases identical to TRBD2. V lost 4 bases to trimming and J lost 4 bases; unmatched junction nucleotides: 10. The CDR3 extends over 17 amino acids. Germline CDR1 and CDR2: MNHEY and SMNVEV (reference sequence). The DNA for the CDR3 is TGTGCCAGCAGTTCCGCGGGGGTGTCGGGAGGGGCCAACGTCCTGACTTTC. As protein: CASSSAGVSGGANVLTF.

The CDR3 here is CSVELGAGANVLTF. The DNA of the CDR3 is TGCAGCGTTGAGTTGGGAGCCGGGGCCAACGTCCTGACTTTC. The chain has TRBV29-1 and TRBJ2-6, with TRBD2 as a possible D gene (5 bases). CDR1 and CDR2 from the germline V gene are SQVTM and ANQGSEA. V was shortened by 3 bases and J by 4 bases, with 10 bases between the two germline ends. CDR3 length: 14 amino acids.

The V gene is TRBV7-2, the J gene TRBJ1-2; 8 positions agree with TRBD1. Per germline, CDR1 SGHTA and CDR2 FQGNSA. Unmatched junction bases numbered 9, after V lost 5 bases and J lost 4 bases. The CDR3 is made up of 15 amino acids. For the CDR3, the DNA is TGTGCCAGCAGCACGTCACAGGGGGTCCTCTATGGCTACACCTTC. Translated: CASSTSQGVLYGYTF.

This chain links TRBV5-1 with TRBJ2-2; a possible D gene is TRBD1 (5 bases). CDR1 and CDR2 from the germline V gene are SGHRS and YFSETQ. Trimming cost V 2 bases and J 4 bases, with 12 bases left between them. The CDR3 has 15 amino acids. The CDR3 DNA is TGCGCCAGCAGCTTACAGGATTCTATCACCGGGGAGCTGTTTTTT. Protein: CASSLQDSITGELFF.

The V and J genes are TRBV25-1 and TRBJ2-5, with a tentative D call TRBD1 (5 bases). Germline CDR1 reads MGHDK; CDR2 reads SYGVNS. The CDR3 consists of 14 residues. Trimming took 0 bases from V and 2 from J, leaving 7 bases between them. The CDR3 DNA sequence: TGTGCCAGCAGTGAATACAGGGCACAAGAGACCCAGTACTTC. Protein: CASSEYRAQETQYF.

The chain recombines TRBV27 with TRBJ2-1; no clear D gene. Germline V lookup: CDR1 MNHEY, CDR2 SMNVEV (reference sequence). V lost 5 bases, J lost 5 bases, and 16 bases lay in between. The CDR3 has 15 amino acids. DNA for the CDR3: TGTGCCAGCAGTCAATCCTCCAACTACCACAATGAGCAGTTCTTC. Amino acid sequence: CASSQSSNYHNEQFF.

The sample holds a few counts of this clone. The chain employs TRBV12-3 or TRBV12-4 and TRBJ1-1; 9 bases agree with TRBD1. The CDR3 contains 13 residues. V was pared by 7 bases and J by 3 bases, with 3 bases of the junction left unmatched. The CDR3: CASKGTGYTEAFF. In DNA, the CDR3 is TGTGCCAGCAAGGGGACAGGGTACACTGAAGCTTTCTTT.

J is TRBJ2-7 and V is TRBV30; 7 bases fit TRBD1. CDR3 length: 13 residues. Trimming at V came to 4 bases and at J to 4 bases, leaving 7 bases not matched to a gene. Germline CDR1 and CDR2: GTSNPN and SVGIG (reference sequence). This CDR3 reads CAWTEGQPYEQYF. DNA of the CDR3: TGTGCCTGGACCGAGGGACAGCCGTACGAGCAGTACTTC.

This clone was counted only a few times. CDR3 coding DNA: TGTGCCAGTAGTATATGGCAGGGTCCGAATCAGCCCCAGCATTTT. Translation: CASSIWQGPNQPQHF. The chain combines TRBV19 with TRBJ1-5; TRBD1 is a possible D gene (5 bases). Germline V CDR1 and CDR2: LNHDA, SQIVND (reference sequence). CDR3 length: 15 amino acids. Deletions cut 2 bases from V and 4 bases from J, with 12 bases between.

The chain recombines TRBV4-1 with TRBJ2-1, with TRBD1 matching over 8 bases. The trim removed 1 base at V and 4 bases at J, leaving 9 bases unmatched. The germline V gene has CDR1 MGHRA and CDR2 YSYEKL. The CDR3 totals 17 residues. The CDR3 sequence is CASSQGLSGGRYNEQFF. The CDR3, as DNA: TGCGCCAGCAGCCAAGGTCTCTCAGGGGGCAGGTACAATGAGCAGTTCTTC.

The rearrangement links TRBV19 to TRBJ1-1, with D possibly matching TRBD1 (5 bases). Per the germline V gene, CDR1 is LNHDA and CDR2 is SQIVND (reference sequence). Trimming took off 10 bases at V and 2 bases at J, with 17 bases between the two ends. This CDR3 is built from 14 residues. Written as DNA, the CDR3 is TGTGCCACCAACTGGGGGGGGTCTAACACTGAAGCTTTCTTT. Translating it yields CATNWGGSNTEAFF.

Only one count was recorded for this clone. The V call is TRBV19, the J call TRBJ2-1, with 7 bases aligning to TRBD1. The CDR3 sequence is 14 residues long. Germline CDR1 and CDR2: LNHDA and SQIVND (reference sequence). Germline trimming cut 4 bases from V and 6 bases from J; bases unmatched to any gene: 6. The CDR3 here is CASSTYTGVNEQFF. In nucleotides, the CDR3 is TGTGCCAGTAGTACGTATACAGGGGTCAATGAGCAGTTCTTC.

CDR3 in DNA: TGTGCCAGTAGTATAGGGGCAGGACAGCGAGAGAACCCCTATGGCTACACCTTC. Its translation is CASSIGAGQRENPYGYTF. The V call is TRBV19, the J call TRBJ1-2, with D possibly TRBD1 on 6 matching bases. The germline V and J ends were trimmed by 1 base and 4 bases, with 22 bases remaining between them. CDR1 is LNHDA, CDR2 SQIVND, per germline (reference sequence). The CDR3 is made up of 18 amino acids.

The rearrangement links TRBV11-2 to TRBJ2-5, with 7 bases matching TRBD1. The germline V gene encodes CDR1 SGHAT and CDR2 FQNNGV. With V trimmed by 5 bases and J by 2 bases, 2 bases remained unmatched. This CDR3 spans 13 amino acids. CDR3: CASSRGQQETQYF. As DNA, the CDR3 is TGTGCCAGCAGCCGGGGACAGCAAGAGACCCAGTACTTC.

This chain uses TRBV6-5 with TRBJ1-1, with D possibly being TRBD1 (6 bases). V was clipped by 8 bases and J by 0 bases, with 10 bases between them. Per the germline V gene, CDR1 is MNHEY and CDR2 is SVGAGI. This CDR3 is 13 amino acids long. CDR3 sequence (DNA): TGTGCCAGCCCAGGGGTAGTGAACACTGAAGCTTTCTTT. It codes for CASPGVVNTEAFF.

V gene TRBV4-2 combines with J gene TRBJ2-7; D might be TRBD1 (7 bases). This CDR3 region has 15 residues. From germline, CDR1 is LGHNA and CDR2 YNFKEQ. Between the trimmed V and J ends, which lost 0 bases and 4 bases, there was a span of 13 bases. CDR3 DNA sequence: TGTGCCAGCAGCCAAGAGAAGGCAGGGGGGTACGAGCAGTACTTC. Translation: CASSQEKAGGYEQYF.